This TCR beta chain was profiled in a study of T-cell reconstitution after alpha-beta-depleted transplantation in children. Germline V lookup: CDR1 MGHDK, CDR2 SYGVNS. The CDR3 totals 15 residues. Trimming stripped 2 bases from V and 2 bases from J, with 12 bases between. Preparing the TCRbeta library involved the use of unique molecular identifiers. TCRdb re-called the PCR reads with MiXCR, one entry per CDR3 protein. There are 200,000 to 250,000 distinct CDR3 sequences in the sample; around 7.8% occur only once, and almost 6.5% lies in the top ten. Findings and caveats of the study: T-cell counts and diversity were attributed mostly to newly produced T cells one year after transplant. Several hundred graft clones that had expanded were reportedly the source of alpha-beta T cells about two months after transplant.

This clonotype has a count of ten or more. The antigen is not known. V gene TRBV25-1 combines with J gene TRBJ2-5, with D perhaps matching TRBD2 (6 bases). The clonotype comes from a male patient aged 5 to 17 who had a stem cell transplant for acute lymphoblastic leukemia, so the T cells may come from the graft donor. This material consisted of PBMCs, mostly from graft donor cells, taken 180 days after TCRalphabeta/CD19-depleted stem cell transplant. CDR3 nucleotides: TGTGCCAGCAGTGAACACGGCGGGGTACAAGAGACCCAGTACTTC. Translated: CASSEHGGVQETQYF.